This paragraph reports one T cell receptor (beta chain). The record originates from a study of T-cell memory formation after mild COVID-19. In TCRdb, the 5' RACE reads were re-called with MiXCR into one record per CDR3 protein. The data contain some 100,000 distinct CDR3 sequences, around 10% of them singletons. Germline CDR1 SGDLS, CDR2 YYNGEE. The CDR3 sequence is 16 residues long. Trimming removed 0 bases from V and 2 bases from J, with 13 bases in between. The receptor was isolated from a man between 18 and 35 years old who had mild COVID-19 (a few samples of this study predate the infection). Cell type and time point are not known. Sequencing used PBMCs or a T cell subset sorted from them (not recorded which). The rearrangement uses TRBV9 and TRBJ2-3; tentatively, D is TRBD1 or TRBD2 (6 bases each). The CDR3 coding sequence is TGTGCCAGCAGCGTAGGTTTGTGGGGGGCCACAGATACGCAGTATTTT. Encoded protein: CASSVGLWGATDTQYF.